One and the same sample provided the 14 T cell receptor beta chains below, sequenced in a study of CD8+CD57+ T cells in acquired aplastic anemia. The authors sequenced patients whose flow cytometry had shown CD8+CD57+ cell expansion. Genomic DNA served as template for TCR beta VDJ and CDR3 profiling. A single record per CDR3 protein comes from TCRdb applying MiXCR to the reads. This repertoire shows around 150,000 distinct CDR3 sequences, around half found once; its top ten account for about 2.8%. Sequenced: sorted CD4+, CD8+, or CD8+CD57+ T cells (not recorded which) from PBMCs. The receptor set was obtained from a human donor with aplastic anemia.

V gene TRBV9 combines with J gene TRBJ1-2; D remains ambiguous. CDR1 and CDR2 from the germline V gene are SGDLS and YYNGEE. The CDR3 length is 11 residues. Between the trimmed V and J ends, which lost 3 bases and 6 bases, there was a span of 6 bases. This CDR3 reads CASSGLNGYTF. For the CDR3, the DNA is TGTGCCAGCAGCGGACTAAATGGCTACACCTTC.

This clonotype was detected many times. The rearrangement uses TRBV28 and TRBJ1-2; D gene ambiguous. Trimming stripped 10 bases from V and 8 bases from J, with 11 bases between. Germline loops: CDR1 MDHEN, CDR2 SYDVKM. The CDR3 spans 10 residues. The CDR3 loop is CATDLGGYTF. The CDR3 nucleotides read TGTGCCACGGACCTTGGGGGCTACACCTTC.

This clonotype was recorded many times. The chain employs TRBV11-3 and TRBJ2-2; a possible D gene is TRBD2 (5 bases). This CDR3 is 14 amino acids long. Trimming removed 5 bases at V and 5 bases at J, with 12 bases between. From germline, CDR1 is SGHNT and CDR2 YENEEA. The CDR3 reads CASSPGGETGELFF. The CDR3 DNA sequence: TGTGCCAGCAGCCCCGGAGGAGAGACCGGGGAGCTGTTTTTT.

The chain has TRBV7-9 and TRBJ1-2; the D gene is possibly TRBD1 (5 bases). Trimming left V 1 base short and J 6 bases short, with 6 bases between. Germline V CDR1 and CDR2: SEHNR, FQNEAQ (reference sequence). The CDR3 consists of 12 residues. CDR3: CASSLVGDGYTF. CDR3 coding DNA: TGTGCCAGCAGCTTAGTAGGGGATGGCTACACCTTC.

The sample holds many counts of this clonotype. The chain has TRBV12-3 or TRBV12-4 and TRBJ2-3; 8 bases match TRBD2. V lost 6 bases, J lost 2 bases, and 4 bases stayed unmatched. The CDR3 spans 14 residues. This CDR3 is CASSKLAATDTQYF. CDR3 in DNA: TGTGCCAGCAGCAAACTAGCGGCCACAGATACGCAGTATTTT.

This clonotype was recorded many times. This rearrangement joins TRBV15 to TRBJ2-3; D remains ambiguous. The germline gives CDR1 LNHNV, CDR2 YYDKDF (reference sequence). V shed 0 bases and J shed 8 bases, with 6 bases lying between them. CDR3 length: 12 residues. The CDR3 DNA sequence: TGTGCCACCAGCAGAGATCTTCCTACGCAGTATTTT. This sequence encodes CATSRDLPTQYF.

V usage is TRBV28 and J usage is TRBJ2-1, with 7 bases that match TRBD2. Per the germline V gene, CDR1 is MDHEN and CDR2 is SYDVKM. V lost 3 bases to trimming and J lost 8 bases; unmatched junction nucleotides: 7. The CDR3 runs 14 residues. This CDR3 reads CASSFLAVGDEQFF. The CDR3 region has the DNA TGTGCCAGCAGTTTCCTAGCGGTCGGCGATGAGCAGTTCTTC.

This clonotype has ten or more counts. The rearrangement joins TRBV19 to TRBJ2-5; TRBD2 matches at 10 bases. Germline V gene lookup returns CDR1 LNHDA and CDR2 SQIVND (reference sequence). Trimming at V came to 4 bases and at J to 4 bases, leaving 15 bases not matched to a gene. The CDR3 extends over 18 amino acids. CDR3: CASSTRASGSTALETQYF. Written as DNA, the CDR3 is TGTGCCAGTAGTACGAGAGCTAGCGGGAGTACGGCCCTAGAGACCCAGTACTTC.

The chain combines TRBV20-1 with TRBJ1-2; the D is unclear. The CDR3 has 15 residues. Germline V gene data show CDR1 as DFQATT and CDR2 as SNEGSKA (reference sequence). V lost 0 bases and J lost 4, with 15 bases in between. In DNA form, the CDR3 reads TGCAGTGCTAGAGATCGGGAGGCAGCCACCTATGGCTACACCTTC. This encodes CSARDREAATYGYTF.

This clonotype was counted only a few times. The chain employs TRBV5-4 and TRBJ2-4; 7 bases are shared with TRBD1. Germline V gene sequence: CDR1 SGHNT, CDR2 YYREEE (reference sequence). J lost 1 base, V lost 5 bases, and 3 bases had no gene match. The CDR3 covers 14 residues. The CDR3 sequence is CASSSTGAKNIQYF. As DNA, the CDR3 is TGTGCCAGCAGTTCGACAGGGGCCAAAAACATTCAGTACTTC. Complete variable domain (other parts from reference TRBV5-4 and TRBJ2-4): ETGVTQSPTHLIKTRGQQVTLRCSSQSGHNTVSWYQQALGQGPQFIFQYYREEENGRGNFPPRFSGLQFPNYSSELNVNALELDDSALYLCASSSTGAKNIQYFGAGTRLSVL.

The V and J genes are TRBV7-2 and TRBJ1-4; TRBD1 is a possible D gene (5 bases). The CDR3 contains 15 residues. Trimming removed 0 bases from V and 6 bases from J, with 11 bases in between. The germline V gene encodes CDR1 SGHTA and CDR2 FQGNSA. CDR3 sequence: CASSLAETVDEKLFF. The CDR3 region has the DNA TGTGCCAGCAGCTTAGCGGAGACAGTGGATGAAAAACTGTTTTTT.

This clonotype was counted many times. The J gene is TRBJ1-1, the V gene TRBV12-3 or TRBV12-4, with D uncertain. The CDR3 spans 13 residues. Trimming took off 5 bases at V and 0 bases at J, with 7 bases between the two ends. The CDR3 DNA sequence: TGTGCCAGCAGTGGCGGGGTGAACACTGAAGCTTTCTTT. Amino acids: CASSGGVNTEAFF.

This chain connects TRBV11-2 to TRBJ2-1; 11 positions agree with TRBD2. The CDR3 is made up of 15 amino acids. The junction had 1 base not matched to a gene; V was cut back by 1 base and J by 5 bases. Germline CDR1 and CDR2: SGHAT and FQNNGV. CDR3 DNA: TGTGCCAGCAGCTTAGTAGCGGGGGGGCACAATGAGCAGTTCTTC. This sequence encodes CASSLVAGGHNEQFF.

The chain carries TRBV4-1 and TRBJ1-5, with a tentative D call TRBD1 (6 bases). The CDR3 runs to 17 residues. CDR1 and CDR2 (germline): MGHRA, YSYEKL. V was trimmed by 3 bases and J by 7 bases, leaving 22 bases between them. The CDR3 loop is CASSHYRAGVIKQPQHF. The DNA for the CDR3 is TGCGCCAGCAGCCACTACAGGGCGGGGGTAATAAAGCAGCCCCAGCATTTT.